One and the same sample provided the 11 T cell receptor beta chains below, sequenced in a study of T cells in localized non-small cell lung cancer. Libraries were prepared by immunoSEQ multiplex PCR; TCRdb keeps only in-frame clonotypes and omits some of them. The sample has about 82,000 clones, over 70% seen once. This material consisted of PBMCs, taken before any cancer treatment. Receptors originate from a man aged 35-75 years with stage II squamous cell lung carcinoma.

The J gene is TRBJ2-4, the V gene TRBV21-1; whether TRBD1, the table's D call, matches the DNA was not checked. TRBV21-1 is classified as a pseudogene. The CDR3 loop spans 22 amino acids. The CDR3 coding sequence is TGTGCCAGCAGCAACTCCCCAGACAGTCTCGGGACAGGGGGTTTTATTTTAAACATTCAGTACTTC. Amino acid sequence: CASSNSPDSLGTGGFILNIQYF.

This clone was picked up one time. This chain links TRBV7-8 with TRBJ2-1; no definite D call. Trimming left V 0 bases short and J 4 bases short, with 7 bases between. CDR1 and CDR2 from the germline V gene are SGHVS and FQNEAQ. This CDR3 contains 14 residues. The CDR3 loop reads CASSLAELYNEQFF. The CDR3, as DNA: TGTGCCAGCAGCTTAGCGGAATTGTACAATGAGCAGTTCTTC.

The gene calls are TRBV5-1 and TRBJ1-4, with D possibly TRBD1 on 6 matching bases. V dropped 7 bases and J dropped 2 bases, with 12 bases sitting between them. The CDR3 length is 14 residues. Germline V gene data show CDR1 as SGHRS and CDR2 as YFSETQ. The CDR3 DNA follows: TGCGCCAGCGGACTACAGGGCACTAATGAAAAACTGTTTTTT. The encoded protein is CASGLQGTNEKLFF. Supplemented by reference TRBV5-1 and TRBJ1-4, the full variable domain reads KAGVTQTPRYLIKTRGQQVTLSCSPISGHRSVSWYQQTPGQGLQFLFEYFSETQRNKGNFPGRFSGRQFSNSRSEMNVSTLELGDSALYLCASGLQGTNEKLFFGSGTQLSVL.

The rearrangement links TRBV7-6 to TRBJ2-7, with D uncertain. Per germline, CDR1 SGHVS and CDR2 FNYEAQ. Trimming removed 2 bases from V and 6 bases from J, with 11 bases in between. This CDR3 has 13 residues. For the CDR3, the DNA is TGTGCCAGCAGCTTAAGTCTGAGGCGCGAGCAGTACTTC. It codes for CASSLSLRREQYF.

The chain has TRBV19 and TRBJ1-4; D is uncertain. Trimming shortened V by 4 bases and J by 12 bases, and 12 bases separated the two germline ends. Germline V CDR1 and CDR2: LNHDA, SQIVND (reference sequence). This CDR3 contains 12 residues. The CDR3, as DNA: TGTGCCAGTAGTACCCATCCCGTGGAACTGTTTTTT. Translated: CASSTHPVELFF.

The chain has TRBV6-5 and TRBJ1-3; tentatively, D is TRBD1 (5 bases). V gave up 5 bases and J gave up 3 bases, with 14 bases separating them. Germline V gene data show CDR1 as MNHEY and CDR2 as SVGAGI. CDR3 length equals 15 residues. This CDR3 is CASSRGRGIGNTIYF. Here the CDR3 DNA reads TGTGCCAGCAGTAGGGGACGTGGTATTGGAAACACCATATATTTT.

This clone was observed a few times. This rearrangement joins TRBV19 to TRBJ2-5; D is possibly TRBD1 or TRBD2 (5 bases each). V was cut by 4 bases and J by 4 bases, with 13 bases left in between. Germline-derived CDR1 and CDR2 are LNHDA and SQIVND (reference sequence). The CDR3 length is 14 residues. CDR3 residues: CASSTTGTSETQYF. The DNA of the CDR3 is TGTGCCAGTAGTACTACCGGGACGTCAGAGACCCAGTACTTC. Full variable domain (remainder filled in from reference TRBV19 and TRBJ2-5): DGGITQSPKYLFRKEGQNVTLSCEQNLNHDAMYWYRQDPGQGLRLIYYSQIVNDFQKGDIAEGYSVSREKKESFPLTVTSAQKNPTAFYLCASSTTGTSETQYFGPGTRLLVL.

The V gene is TRBV19, the J gene TRBJ2-1, with D uncertain. From germline, CDR1 is LNHDA and CDR2 SQIVND (reference sequence). This CDR3 has 13 residues. Trimming took off 5 bases at V and 9 bases at J, with 14 bases between the two ends. CDR3 DNA sequence: TGTGCCAGTAGTCCCCGGGTCCCCCTTGAGCAGTTCTTC. The encoded protein is CASSPRVPLEQFF.

This clone was recorded only once. The chain combines TRBV7-3 with TRBJ1-6; D may be TRBD1 (5 bases). V was shortened by 5 bases and J by 4 bases, with 12 bases between the two germline ends. Germline V gene data show CDR1 as SGHTA and CDR2 as FQGTGA. The CDR3 runs 15 residues. The CDR3 is CASSSSGGYNSPLHF. As DNA, the CDR3 is TGTGCCAGCAGCAGCAGTGGGGGGTATAATTCACCCCTCCACTTT. The variable domain in full, with the rest retrieved from reference TRBV7-3 and TRBJ1-6, is GAGVSQTPSNKVTEKGKYVELRCDPISGHTALYWYRQSLGQGPEFLIYFQGTGAADDSGLPNDRFFAVRPEGSVSTLKIQRTERGDSAVYLCASSSSGGYNSPLHFGNGTRLTVT.

The V gene is TRBV6-1, the J gene TRBJ1-3; D remains unclear. Trimming removed 4 bases at V and 5 bases at J, with 18 bases between. The CDR3 totals 16 residues. CDR1 and CDR2 (germline): MNHNS, SASEGT. CDR3 residues: CASSGAFLGSRNTIYF. The CDR3 DNA follows: TGTGCCAGCAGTGGAGCGTTTTTGGGTTCAAGAAACACCATATATTTT.

The gene calls are TRBV2 and TRBJ1-2; no reliable D call. The V end was cut by 2 bases, the J end by 4 bases, with 8 bases between. Per the germline V gene, CDR1 is SNHLY and CDR2 is FYNNEI. CDR3 length equals 13 residues. CDR3 residues: CASSERQVYGYTF. The CDR3 DNA follows: TGTGCCAGCAGTGAACGCCAGGTCTATGGCTACACCTTC.